The 12 T cell receptor beta chains presented below share a single source sample, sequenced in a study of shared clonotypes between healthy human individuals. Profiling relied on immunoSEQ multiplex PCR, and the TCRdb table lists in-frame clones only, not all of them. This sample has approximately 1.4 million clones, with 95% to 99% found just once. The sequencing input was naive CD4+ T cells sorted from blood. Subset here: CD45RA+ positively selected. The source is a man under 40 in good health.

The chain combines TRBV7-9 with TRBJ2-1; D not certain. Germline-derived CDR1 and CDR2 are SEHNR and FQNEAQ (reference sequence). CDR3 length equals 14 residues. The V and J ends lost 3 bases and 0 bases respectively, with 6 bases between them. CDR3 in amino acids: CASSFPDSYNEQFF. Written as DNA, the CDR3 is TGTGCCAGCAGCTTTCCAGACTCCTACAATGAGCAGTTCTTC.

Remarks on this clone: Other nucleotide sequences in the sample specify the same CDR3. The chain is built from TRBV19 and TRBJ1-5; maybe TRBD1 (6 bases). CDR3 length: 14 residues. Germline CDR1 LNHDA, CDR2 SQIVND (reference sequence). Between the trimmed V and J ends, which lost 7 bases and 0 bases, there was a span of 10 bases. CDR3 DNA sequence: TGTGCCAGTACCGGACAGTATAGCAATCAGCCCCAGCATTTT. Translation: CASTGQYSNQPQHF.

Comment on this clone: Other DNA sequences in the same sample also yield this CDR3. CDR3 sequence reads: CASSLIGNTGELFF. Here the CDR3 DNA reads TGCGCCAGCAGCTTGATCGGGAACACCGGGGAGCTGTTTTTT. The J gene is TRBJ2-2, the V gene TRBV5-1; no definite D call. With 1 base removed from V and 1 base from J, the gap between germline ends came to 5 bases. This CDR3 contains 14 residues. CDR1 and CDR2 from the germline V gene are SGHRS and YFSETQ. Based on the CDR3 plus reference TRBV5-1 and TRBJ2-2, the full variable domain is KAGVTQTPRYLIKTRGQQVTLSCSPISGHRSVSWYQQTPGQGLQFLFEYFSETQRNKGNFPGRFSGRQFSNSRSEMNVSTLELGDSALYLCASSLIGNTGELFFGEGSRLTVL.

This clone was seen a single time. This chain connects TRBV4-2 to TRBJ2-1; D is tentatively TRBD1 or TRBD2 (6 bases each). Deletions cut 0 bases from V and 12 bases from J, with 21 bases between. This CDR3 comprises 16 residues. Germline V lookup: CDR1 LGHNA, CDR2 YNFKEQ. The CDR3 is CASSQDRPGAAAGQFF. The CDR3 DNA is TGTGCCAGCAGCCAAGATCGACCGGGGGCGGCTGCGGGGCAGTTCTTC.

The V and J genes are TRBV25-1 and TRBJ1-2; no clear D gene. The CDR3 runs 12 residues. Germline V gene lookup returns CDR1 MGHDK and CDR2 SYGVNS. Trimming removed 3 bases from V and 0 bases from J, with 2 bases in between. CDR3 sequence (DNA): TGTGCCAGCAGTGACGCTAACTATGGCTACACCTTC. Translated, it gives CASSDANYGYTF.

This clone was seen once. This rearrangement joins TRBV28 to TRBJ2-7; 10 bases match TRBD1. V trimming: 5 bases; J trimming: 6 bases; junction bases outside the gene matches: 13. The germline V gene encodes CDR1 MDHEN and CDR2 SYDVKM. The CDR3 spans 16 residues. CDR3 bases: TGTGCCAGCAGTCTCTGGACAGGGGGGTATTTCCGCGAGCAGTACTTC. Translation gives CASSLWTGGYFREQYF. Full variable domain (remainder filled in from reference TRBV28 and TRBJ2-7): DVKVTQSSRYLVKRTGEKVFLECVQDMDHENMFWYRQDPGLGLRLIYFSYDVKMKEKGDIPEGYSVSREKKERFSLILESASTNQTSMYLCASSLWTGGYFREQYFGPGTRLTVT.

The genes are TRBV7-9 and TRBJ2-1; possible D gene TRBD1, 6 bases. V lost 5 bases, J lost 6 bases, and 23 bases lay in between. CDR1 is SEHNR, CDR2 FQNEAQ, per germline (reference sequence). The CDR3 sequence is 17 residues long. The CDR3 bases are TGTGCCAGCAGCCCCGAGGGGGTGGGGAATTGGGGCAATGAGCAGTTCTTC. Protein sequence: CASSPEGVGNWGNEQFF.

V and J are TRBV7-2 and TRBJ2-3; D is unresolved. The CDR3 runs to 15 residues. Germline loops: CDR1 SGHTA, CDR2 FQGNSA. Trimming took off 5 bases at V and 0 bases at J, with 12 bases between the two ends. CDR3 DNA: TGTGCCAGCAGCAACGATGCCCATAGCACAGATACGCAGTATTTT. It is translated as CASSNDAHSTDTQYF.

This sequence joins TRBV5-1 and TRBJ2-1, with D perhaps TRBD2 (5 bases). This CDR3 region has 14 residues. V was cut by 0 bases and J by 5 bases, with 9 bases left in between. Germline V gene data show CDR1 as SGHRS and CDR2 as YFSETQ. The CDR3 reads CASSLGRGDNEQFF. The CDR3 DNA sequence: TGCGCCAGCAGCTTGGGTCGGGGAGACAATGAGCAGTTCTTC.

This clone turned up a few times. The chain combines TRBV5-4 with TRBJ2-3; no reliable D call. The CDR3 contains 13 residues. CDR1 is SGHNT and CDR2 is YYREEE in the germline V gene (reference sequence). V shed 4 bases and J shed 3 bases, with 9 bases lying between them. The CDR3 sequence: CASSERTTDTQYF. The CDR3 nucleotides are TGTGCCAGCAGCGAGAGAACAACAGATACGCAGTATTTT. Full variable domain (rest looked up from reference TRBV5-4 and TRBJ2-3): ETGVTQSPTHLIKTRGQQVTLRCSSQSGHNTVSWYQQALGQGPQFIFQYYREEENGRGNFPPRFSGLQFPNYSSELNVNALELDDSALYLCASSERTTDTQYFGPGTRLTVL.

The chain uses TRBV7-2 and TRBJ2-7; 7 bases align to TRBD1. Germline CDR1 is SGHTA and CDR2 is FQGNSA. Trimming took 1 base from V and 3 from J; bases not matched to a gene: 3. This CDR3 contains 14 residues. CDR3 amino acids: CASSLDPGGYEQYF. Here the CDR3 DNA reads TGTGCCAGCAGCTTAGATCCAGGGGGCTACGAGCAGTACTTC.

This sequence joins TRBV5-6 and TRBJ2-2, with 12 bases lining up with TRBD2. The V gene end was trimmed by 1 base and the J gene end by 7 bases; junction bases not matched to a gene: 14. The length of the CDR3 is 19 residues. Germline V gene lookup returns CDR1 SGHDT and CDR2 YYEEEE. This CDR3 reads CASSLLPLTSGSGSGELFF. In DNA, the CDR3 is TGTGCCAGCAGCTTGCTACCGTTGACTAGCGGGAGTGGTAGCGGGGAGCTGTTTTTT.